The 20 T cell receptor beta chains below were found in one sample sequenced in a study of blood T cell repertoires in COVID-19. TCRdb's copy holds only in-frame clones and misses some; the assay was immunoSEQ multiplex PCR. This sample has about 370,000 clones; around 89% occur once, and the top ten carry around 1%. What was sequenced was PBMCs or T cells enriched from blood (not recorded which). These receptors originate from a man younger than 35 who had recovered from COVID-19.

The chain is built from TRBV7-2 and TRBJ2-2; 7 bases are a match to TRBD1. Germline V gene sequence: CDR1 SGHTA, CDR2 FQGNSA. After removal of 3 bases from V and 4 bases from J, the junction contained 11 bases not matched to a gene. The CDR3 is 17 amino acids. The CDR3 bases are TGTGCCAGCAGCTTGGAAAATCGACAGGGACCCACCGGGGAGCTGTTTTTT. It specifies CASSLENRQGPTGELFF.

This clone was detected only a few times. CDR3 in amino acids: CASSLLGGQGAGTGELFF. Here the CDR3 DNA reads TGTGCCAGCAGCTTACTAGGGGGACAGGGGGCGGGAACCGGGGAGCTGTTTTTT. The chain joins TRBV7-2 to TRBJ2-2; 12 nucleotides line up with TRBD1. The germline gives CDR1 SGHTA, CDR2 FQGNSA. The CDR3 loop spans 18 amino acids. After removal of 2 bases from V and 5 bases from J, the junction contained 9 bases not matched to a gene.

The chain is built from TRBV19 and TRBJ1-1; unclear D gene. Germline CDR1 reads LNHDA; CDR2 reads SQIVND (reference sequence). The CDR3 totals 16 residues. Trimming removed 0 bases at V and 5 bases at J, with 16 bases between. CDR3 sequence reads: CASSIDLWLSGTEAFF. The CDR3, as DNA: TGTGCCAGTAGTATAGATCTATGGTTAAGCGGGACTGAAGCTTTCTTT.

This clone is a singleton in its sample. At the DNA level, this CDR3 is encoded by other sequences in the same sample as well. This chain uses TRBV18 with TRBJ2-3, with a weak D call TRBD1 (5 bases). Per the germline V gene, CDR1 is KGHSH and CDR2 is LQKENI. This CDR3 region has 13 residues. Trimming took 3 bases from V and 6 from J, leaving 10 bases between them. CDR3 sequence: CASSPQGADTQYF. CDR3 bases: TGTGCCAGCTCACCTCAGGGTGCGGATACGCAGTATTTT. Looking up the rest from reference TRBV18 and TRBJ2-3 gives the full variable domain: NAGVMQNPRHLVRRRGQEARLRCSPMKGHSHVYWYRQLPEEGLKFMVYLQKENIIDESGMPKERFSAEFPKEGPSILRIQQVVRGDSAAYFCASSPQGADTQYFGPGTRLTVL.

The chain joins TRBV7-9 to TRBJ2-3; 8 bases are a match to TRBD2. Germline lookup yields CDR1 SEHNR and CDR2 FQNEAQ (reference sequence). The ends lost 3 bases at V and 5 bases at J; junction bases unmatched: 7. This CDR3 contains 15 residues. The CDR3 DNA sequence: TGTGCCAGCAGCTTCGTCAGCGGGGGCTTAGATACGCAGTATTTT. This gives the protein CASSFVSGGLDTQYF.

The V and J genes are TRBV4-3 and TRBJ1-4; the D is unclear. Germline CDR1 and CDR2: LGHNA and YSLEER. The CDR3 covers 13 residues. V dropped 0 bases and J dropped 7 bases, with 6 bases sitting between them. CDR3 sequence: CASSQDRSEKLFF. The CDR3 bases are TGCGCCAGCAGCCAAGATAGGAGTGAAAAACTGTTTTTT.

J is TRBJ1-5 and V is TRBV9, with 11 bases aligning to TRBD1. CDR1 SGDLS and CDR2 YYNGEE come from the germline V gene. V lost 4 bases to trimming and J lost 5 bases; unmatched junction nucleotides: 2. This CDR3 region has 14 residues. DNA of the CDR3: TGTGCCAGCAGCCGGACAGGGGGCGATCAGCCCCAGCATTTT. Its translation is CASSRTGGDQPQHF.

The DNA of the CDR3 is TGCAGCGCGGGGGGAGCGGGACTAGCGAATGAGCAGTTCTTC. Its translation is CSAGGAGLANEQFF. The J gene is TRBJ2-1, the V gene TRBV29-1, with TRBD2 identical over 10 bases. CDR3 size: 14 residues. CDR1 is SQVTM and CDR2 is ANQGSEA in the germline V gene. Trimming removed 7 bases from V and 7 bases from J; junction bases left unmatched: 10.

The DNA for the CDR3 is TGTGCCAGCAGTCGGACAGAAAGATACGAGCAGTACTTC. The encoded protein is CASSRTERYEQYF. This chain links TRBV6-5 with TRBJ2-7; tentative D call: TRBD1 (6 bases). V was shortened by 5 bases and J by 4 bases, with 12 bases between the two germline ends. The germline V gene has CDR1 MNHEY and CDR2 SVGAGI. The CDR3 runs to 13 residues.

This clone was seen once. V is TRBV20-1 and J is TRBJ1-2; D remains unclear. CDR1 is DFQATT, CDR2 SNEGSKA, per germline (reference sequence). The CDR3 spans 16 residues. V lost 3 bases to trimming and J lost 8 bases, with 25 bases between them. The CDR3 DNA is TGCAGTGCTAGTGCCCGGAAGCAACAGTTATTAGGCGGCTACACCTTC. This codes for CSASARKQQLLGGYTF.

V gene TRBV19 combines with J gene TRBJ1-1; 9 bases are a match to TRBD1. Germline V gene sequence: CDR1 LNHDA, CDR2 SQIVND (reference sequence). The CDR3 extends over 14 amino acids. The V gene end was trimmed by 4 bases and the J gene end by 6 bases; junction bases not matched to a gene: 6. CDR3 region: CASSTGQGKAEAFF. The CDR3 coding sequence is TGTGCCAGTAGTACAGGACAGGGGAAGGCTGAAGCTTTCTTT.

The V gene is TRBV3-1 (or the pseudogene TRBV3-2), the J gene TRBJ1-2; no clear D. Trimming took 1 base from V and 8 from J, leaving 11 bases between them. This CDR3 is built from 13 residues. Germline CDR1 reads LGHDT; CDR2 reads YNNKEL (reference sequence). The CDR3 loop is CASSQVMSRGYTF. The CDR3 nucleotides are TGTGCCAGCAGCCAAGTGATGAGCCGGGGCTACACCTTC.

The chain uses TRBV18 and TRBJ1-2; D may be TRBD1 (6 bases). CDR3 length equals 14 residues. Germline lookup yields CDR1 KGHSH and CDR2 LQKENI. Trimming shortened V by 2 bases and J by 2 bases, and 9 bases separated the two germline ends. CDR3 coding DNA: TGTGCCAGCTCACCAAGTGGACAGAACTATGGCTACACCTTC. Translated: CASSPSGQNYGYTF.

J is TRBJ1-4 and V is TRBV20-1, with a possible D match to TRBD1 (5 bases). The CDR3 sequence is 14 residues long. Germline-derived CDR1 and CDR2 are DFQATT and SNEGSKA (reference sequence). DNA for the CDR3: TGCAGCCCTAGTAGGGGCAGGCGGAATGAAAAACTGTTTTTT. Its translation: CSPSRGRRNEKLFF.

The CDR3 loop reads CASSPLVAREAGELFF. The CDR3, as DNA: TGTGCCAGCTCACCATTGGTAGCCAGGGAGGCCGGGGAGCTGTTTTTT. The V gene is TRBV18, the J gene TRBJ2-2, with a weak D call TRBD2 (6 bases). The CDR3 loop spans 16 amino acids. The germline V gene encodes CDR1 KGHSH and CDR2 LQKENI. The ends were cut back, 2 bases at V and 6 bases at J, with 16 bases in the middle.

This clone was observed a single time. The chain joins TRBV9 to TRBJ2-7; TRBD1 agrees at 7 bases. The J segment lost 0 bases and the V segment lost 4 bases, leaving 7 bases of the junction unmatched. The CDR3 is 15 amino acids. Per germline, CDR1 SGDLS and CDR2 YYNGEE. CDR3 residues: CASSRTGGASYEQYF. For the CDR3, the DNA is TGTGCCAGCAGCCGGACAGGCGGAGCCTCCTACGAGCAGTACTTC.

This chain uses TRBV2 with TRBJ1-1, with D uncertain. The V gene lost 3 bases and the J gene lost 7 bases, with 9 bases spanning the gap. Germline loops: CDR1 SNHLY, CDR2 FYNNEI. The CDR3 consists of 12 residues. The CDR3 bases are TGTGCCAGCAGTGAGGAGGGTATTGAAGCTTTCTTT. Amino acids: CASSEEGIEAFF.

The CDR3 nucleotides read TGTGCCAGCAGCAATACAGGTGCAACCAGCTCCTACGAGCAGTACTTC. It specifies CASSNTGATSSYEQYF. The J gene is TRBJ2-7, the V gene TRBV4-2, with TRBD1 as a possible D gene (5 bases). The CDR3 consists of 16 residues. V dropped 5 bases and J dropped 0 bases, with 17 bases sitting between them. The germline V gene has CDR1 LGHNA and CDR2 YNFKEQ.

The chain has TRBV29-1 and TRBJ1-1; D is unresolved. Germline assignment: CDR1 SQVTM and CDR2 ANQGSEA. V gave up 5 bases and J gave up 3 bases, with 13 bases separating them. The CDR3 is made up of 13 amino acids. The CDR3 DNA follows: TGCAGCGTTCCCTCCCAGGTCGACACTGAAGCTTTCTTT. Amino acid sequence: CSVPSQVDTEAFF.

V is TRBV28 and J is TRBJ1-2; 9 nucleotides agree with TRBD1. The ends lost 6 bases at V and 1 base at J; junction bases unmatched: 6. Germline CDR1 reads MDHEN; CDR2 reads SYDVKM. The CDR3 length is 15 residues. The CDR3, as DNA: TGTGCCAGCAGCCCATACAGGGGGCTTAACTATGGCTACACCTTC. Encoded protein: CASSPYRGLNYGYTF.